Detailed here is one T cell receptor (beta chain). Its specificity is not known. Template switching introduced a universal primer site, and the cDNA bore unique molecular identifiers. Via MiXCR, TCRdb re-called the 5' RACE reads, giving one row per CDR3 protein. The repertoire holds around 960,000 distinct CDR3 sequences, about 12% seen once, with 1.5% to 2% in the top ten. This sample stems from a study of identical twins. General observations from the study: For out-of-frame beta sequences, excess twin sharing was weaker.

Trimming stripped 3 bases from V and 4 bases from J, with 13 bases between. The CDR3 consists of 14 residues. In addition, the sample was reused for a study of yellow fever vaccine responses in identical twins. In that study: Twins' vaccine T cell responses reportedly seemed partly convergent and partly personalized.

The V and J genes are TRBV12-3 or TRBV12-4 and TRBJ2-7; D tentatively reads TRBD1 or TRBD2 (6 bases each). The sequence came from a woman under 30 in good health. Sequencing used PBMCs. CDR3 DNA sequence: TGTGCCAGCAGTTTGGGGGGCCCCTTATACGAGCAGTACTTC. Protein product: CASSLGGPLYEQYF.